A selection of T cell receptor beta chains follows, all from one sample in a study of T cell repertoires in cytomegalovirus infection. TCRdb fed the reads into MiXCR, producing one record per CDR3 protein. The sample holds under 300,000 distinct CDR3 sequences, 9% to 15% seen once. The sequenced material came from PBMCs. The receptor set was obtained from a human donor in good health (CMV status not recorded). Some clones in this sample may be carry-over from other donors' samples. Each CDR3 is given with its conserved first and last residue. The D gene is left open where the match is weak. Some rows have no size entry. The others give once, few or many, or a class for an expanded clone.

V	J	size	D	CDR3	DNA
TRBV5-1	TRBJ1-4	NA	NA	CASSLADSPHNEKLFF	TGCGCCAGCAGCTTGGCGGACAGTCCTCATAATGAAAAACTGTTTTTT
TRBV20-1	TRBJ2-3	many	NA	CSARAHPSTDTQYF	TGCAGTGCTAGAGCTCATCCTAGCACAGATACGCAGTATTTT
TRBV20-1	TRBJ2-1	few	NA	CSAPPGRNEQFF	TGCAGTGCGCCCCCGGGGCGCAATGAGCAGTTCTTC
TRBV5-1	TRBJ2-7	NA	NA	CASSLDRGGYEQYF	TGCGCCAGCAGCTTGGACAGGGGAGGCTACGAGCAGTACTTC
TRBV28	TRBJ2-5	many	TRBD1	CASSRDREVVETQYF	TGTGCCAGCAGCCGGGACAGGGAGGTTGTGGAGACCCAGTACTTC
TRBV7-2	TRBJ2-5	many	TRBD1	CASSLAGTGETQYF	TGTGCCAGCAGCTTAGCGGGGACAGGCGAGACCCAGTACTTC
TRBV28	TRBJ1-2	few	NA	CASSSGASGVGGYTF	TGTGCCAGCAGTTCGGGGGCCAGCGGGGTGGGAGGCTACACCTTC
TRBV7-9	TRBJ2-1	few	TRBD2	CASSPRTSPPNEQFF	TGTGCCAGCAGCCCCCGGACTAGCCCCCCCAATGAGCAGTTCTTC
TRBV7-2	TRBJ2-3	many	NA	CASSPDPGTDTQYF	TGTGCCAGCAGCCCGGACCCCGGCACAGATACGCAGTATTTT
TRBV28	TRBJ1-4	many	NA	CASSLSGLKEKLFF	TGTGCCAGCAGTTTATCCGGGTTGAAGGAAAAACTGTTTTTT
TRBV6-2/TRBV6-3	TRBJ2-5	NA	TRBD2	CASSYGASGGRQETQYF	TGTGCCAGCAGTTACGGGGCTAGCGGGGGACGCCAAGAGACCCAGTACTTC
TRBV4-2	TRBJ2-7	many	TRBD2	CASSPGGERGEQYF	TGTGCCAGCAGCCCGGGCGGGGAGCGGGGCGAGCAGTACTTC
TRBV11-2	TRBJ2-3	many	NA	CASSLVSLRQKEADTQYF	TGTGCCAGCAGCTTAGTATCGCTCCGACAGAAGGAGGCAGATACGCAGTATTTT
TRBV7-2	TRBJ2-3	many	NA	CASSPLGTHYNKRTDTQYF	TGTGCCAGCAGCCCCCTCGGGACACACTACAACAAGCGCACAGATACGCAGTATTTT
TRBV28	TRBJ1-4	NA	TRBD1	CASRPSGTGGREKLFF	TGTGCCAGCAGACCCTCCGGGACAGGGGGCAGGGAAAAACTGTTTTTT
TRBV7-2	TRBJ2-5	many	TRBD1	CASSNRPGQGAVGRETQYF	TGTGCCAGCAGTAATCGACCGGGACAGGGGGCCGTGGGACGAGAGACCCAGTACTTC
TRBV28	TRBJ2-7	many	TRBD1	CASSSQRPGQGTYEQYF	TGTGCCAGCAGTTCCCAACGGCCGGGACAGGGAACCTACGAGCAGTACTTC